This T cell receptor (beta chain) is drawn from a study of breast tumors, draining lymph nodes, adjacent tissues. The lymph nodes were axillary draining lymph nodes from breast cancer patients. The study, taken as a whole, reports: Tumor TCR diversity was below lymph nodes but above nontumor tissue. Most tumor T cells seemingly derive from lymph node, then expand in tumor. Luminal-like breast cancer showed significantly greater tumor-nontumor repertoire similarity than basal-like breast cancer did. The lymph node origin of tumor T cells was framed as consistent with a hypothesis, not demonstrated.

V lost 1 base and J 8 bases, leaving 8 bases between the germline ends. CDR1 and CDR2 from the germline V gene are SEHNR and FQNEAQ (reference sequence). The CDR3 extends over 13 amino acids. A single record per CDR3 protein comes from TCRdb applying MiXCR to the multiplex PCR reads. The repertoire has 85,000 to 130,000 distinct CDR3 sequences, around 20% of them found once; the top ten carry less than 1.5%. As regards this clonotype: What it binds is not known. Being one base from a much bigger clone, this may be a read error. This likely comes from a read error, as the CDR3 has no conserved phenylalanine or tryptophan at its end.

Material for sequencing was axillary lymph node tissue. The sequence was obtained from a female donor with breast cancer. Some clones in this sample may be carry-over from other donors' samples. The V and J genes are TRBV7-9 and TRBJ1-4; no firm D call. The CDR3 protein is CASSLDSREKLFL. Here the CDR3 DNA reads TGTGCCAGCAGCTTAGACTCGCGCGAAAAACTGTTTCTT.